This T cell receptor (beta chain) is drawn from a study of cytomegalovirus exposure and HLA in healthy donors. Primers: 60 Vbeta forward and 13 Jbeta reverse. Here immunoSEQ multiplex PCR was the method, and the copy in TCRdb shows in-frame clones only, minus some. The sample contains about 150,000 clones, around three quarters of which appear only once. This sequence was found in a middle-aged man in good health and CMV-seronegative. Sequencing was performed on PBMCs.

The CDR3 reads CASSFGGGVSYEQYF. The DNA for the CDR3 is TGTGCCAGCAGCTTTGGCGGGGGCGTTTCCTACGAGCAGTACTTC. This chain links TRBV5-4 with TRBJ2-7; D possibly corresponds to TRBD2 (7 bases). Trimming pared 2 bases from V and 1 base from J, leaving 13 bases between. The V gene's germline CDR1 is SGHNT and CDR2 YYREEE (reference sequence). This CDR3 is built from 15 residues. The variable domain in full, with the rest retrieved from reference TRBV5-4 and TRBJ2-7, is ETGVTQSPTHLIKTRGQQVTLRCSSQSGHNTVSWYQQALGQGPQFIFQYYREEENGRGNFPPRFSGLQFPNYSSELNVNALELDDSALYLCASSFGGGVSYEQYFGPGTRLTVT.